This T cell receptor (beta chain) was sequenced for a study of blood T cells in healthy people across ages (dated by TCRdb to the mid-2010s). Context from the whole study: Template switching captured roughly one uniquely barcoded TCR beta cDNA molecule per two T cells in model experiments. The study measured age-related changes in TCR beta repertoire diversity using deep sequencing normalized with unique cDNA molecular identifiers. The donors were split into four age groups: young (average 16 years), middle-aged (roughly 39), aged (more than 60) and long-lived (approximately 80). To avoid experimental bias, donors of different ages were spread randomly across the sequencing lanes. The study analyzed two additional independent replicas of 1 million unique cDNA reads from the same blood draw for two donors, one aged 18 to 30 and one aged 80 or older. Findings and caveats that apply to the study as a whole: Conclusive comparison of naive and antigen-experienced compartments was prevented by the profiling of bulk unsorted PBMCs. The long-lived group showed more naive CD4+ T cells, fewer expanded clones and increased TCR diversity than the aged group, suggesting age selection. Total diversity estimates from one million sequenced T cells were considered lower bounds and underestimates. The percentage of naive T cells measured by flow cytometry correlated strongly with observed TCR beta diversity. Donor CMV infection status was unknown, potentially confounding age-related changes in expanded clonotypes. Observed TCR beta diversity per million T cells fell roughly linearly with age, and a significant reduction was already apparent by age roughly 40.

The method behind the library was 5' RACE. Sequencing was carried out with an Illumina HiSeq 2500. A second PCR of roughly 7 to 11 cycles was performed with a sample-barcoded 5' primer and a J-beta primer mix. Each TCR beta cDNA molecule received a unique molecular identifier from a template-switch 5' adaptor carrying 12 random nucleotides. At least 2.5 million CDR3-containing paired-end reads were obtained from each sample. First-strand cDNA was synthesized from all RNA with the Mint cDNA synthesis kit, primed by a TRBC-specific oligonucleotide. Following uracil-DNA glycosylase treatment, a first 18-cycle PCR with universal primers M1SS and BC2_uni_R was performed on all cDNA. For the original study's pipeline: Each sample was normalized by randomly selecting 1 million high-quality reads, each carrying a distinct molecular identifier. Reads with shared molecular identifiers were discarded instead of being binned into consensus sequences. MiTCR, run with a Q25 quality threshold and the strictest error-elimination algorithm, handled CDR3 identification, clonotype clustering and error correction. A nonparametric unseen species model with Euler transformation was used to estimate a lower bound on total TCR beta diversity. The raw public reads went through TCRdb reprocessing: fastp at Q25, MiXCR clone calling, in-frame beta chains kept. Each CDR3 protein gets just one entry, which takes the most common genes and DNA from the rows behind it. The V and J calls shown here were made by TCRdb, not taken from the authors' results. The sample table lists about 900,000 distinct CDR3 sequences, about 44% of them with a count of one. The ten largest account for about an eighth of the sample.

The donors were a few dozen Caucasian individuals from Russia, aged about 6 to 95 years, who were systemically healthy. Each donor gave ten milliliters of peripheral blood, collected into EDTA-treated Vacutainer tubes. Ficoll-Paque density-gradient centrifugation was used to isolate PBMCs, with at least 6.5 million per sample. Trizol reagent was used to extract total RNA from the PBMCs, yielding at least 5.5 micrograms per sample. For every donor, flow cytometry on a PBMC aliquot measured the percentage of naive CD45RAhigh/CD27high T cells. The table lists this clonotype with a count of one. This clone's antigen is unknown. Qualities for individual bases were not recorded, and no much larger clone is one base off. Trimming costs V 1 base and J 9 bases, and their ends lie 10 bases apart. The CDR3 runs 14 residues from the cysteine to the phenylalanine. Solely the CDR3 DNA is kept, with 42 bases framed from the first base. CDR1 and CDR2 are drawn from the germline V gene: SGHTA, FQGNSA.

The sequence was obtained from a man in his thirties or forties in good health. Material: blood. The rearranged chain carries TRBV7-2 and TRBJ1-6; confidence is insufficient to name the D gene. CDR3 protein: CASSLGGSSSPLHF. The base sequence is TGTGCCAGCAGCTTAGGGGGATCAAGTTCACCCCTCCACTTT.